The T cell receptor (beta chain) described here comes from a study of T-cell memory formation after mild COVID-19. Study summary: Largely donor-specific sequence clusters came from a couple of donors.

Whole-study results and caveats: Clones which contracted sat mainly in CM and EM if CD4+, and in EMRA if CD8+. While clones contracting from day 15 to 85 were balanced between CD4 and CD8, later expanders leaned CD4+.

CDR3 length: 15 amino acids. Germline lookup yields CDR1 SGHRS and CDR2 YFSETQ. J lost 1 base, V lost 3 bases, and 5 bases had no gene match. TCR alpha and TCR beta cDNA libraries carrying sample barcodes and UMIs came from 5'RACE with constant-segment primers. TCRdb used MiXCR to reprocess the 5' RACE reads, holding one entry per CDR3 protein. The sample has a few hundred thousand distinct CDR3 sequences, more than 13% seen once. On this clonotype: Its antigen is as yet unknown.

V is TRBV5-1 and J is TRBJ1-1; 8 nucleotides agree with TRBD1. The sample was PBMCs or a T cell subset sorted from them (not recorded which). The receptor's source is a man aged 18 to 29 who had mild COVID-19 (a few samples of this study predate the infection). Cell type and time point are not known. The CDR3 here is CASSSAGGWNTEAFF. The CDR3 DNA is TGCGCCAGCAGCTCGGCAGGGGGCTGGAACACTGAAGCTTTCTTT.